The present entry profiles one TCR beta chain with its context. Original processing methods: Reference gene primer amplification in the assay estimated nucleated cell counts. Sequencing was performed with immunoSEQ multiplex PCR; in TCRdb, only in-frame clones are kept and a portion is missing. That table supplies the V and J calls and clone size; D and trimming were determined from the DNA. This repertoire shows 150,000 to 200,000 clones, 80% found once; its top ten account for around 3.2%. CDR3 length equals 11 residues. In germline, CDR1 is DFQATT, CDR2 SNEGSKA (reference sequence). V was clipped by 5 bases and J by 14 bases, with 13 bases between them. Participant reports of clinical history set cohort assignment. Recovery among Cohort 3 donors was established by two negative PCRs, clearance, or symptom resolution. This specimen belongs to a study of blood T cell repertoires in COVID-19. As for the study in general: Sources were T cells, B-cell-depleted T cells, or PBMCs; the material itself was cDNA or gDNA.

The TCR sequence derives from a woman in her sixties who had recovered from COVID-19. Sequenced material: PBMCs or T cells enriched from blood (not recorded which). The J gene is TRBJ1-6, the V gene TRBV20-1, with TRBD1 as a possible D gene (5 bases). CDR3 nucleotides: TGCAGTGCTGTCCGACGGGGGGCCCTCCACTTT. This sequence encodes CSAVRRGALHF.